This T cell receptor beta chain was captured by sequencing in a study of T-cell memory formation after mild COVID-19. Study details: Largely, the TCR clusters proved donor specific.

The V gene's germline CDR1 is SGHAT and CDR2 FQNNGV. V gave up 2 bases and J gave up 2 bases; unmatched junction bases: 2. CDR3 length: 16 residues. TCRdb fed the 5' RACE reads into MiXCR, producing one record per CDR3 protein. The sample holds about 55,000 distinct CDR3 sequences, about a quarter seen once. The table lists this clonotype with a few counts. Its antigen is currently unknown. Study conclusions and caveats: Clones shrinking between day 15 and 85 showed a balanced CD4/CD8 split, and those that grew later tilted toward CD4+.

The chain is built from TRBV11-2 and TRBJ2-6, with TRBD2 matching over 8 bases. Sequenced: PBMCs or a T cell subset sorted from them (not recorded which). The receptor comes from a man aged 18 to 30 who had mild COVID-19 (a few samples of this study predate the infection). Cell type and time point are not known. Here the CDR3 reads CASSLTGGAGANVLTF. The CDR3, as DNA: TGTGCCAGCAGCTTAACGGGAGGGGCTGGGGCCAACGTCCTGACTTTC.